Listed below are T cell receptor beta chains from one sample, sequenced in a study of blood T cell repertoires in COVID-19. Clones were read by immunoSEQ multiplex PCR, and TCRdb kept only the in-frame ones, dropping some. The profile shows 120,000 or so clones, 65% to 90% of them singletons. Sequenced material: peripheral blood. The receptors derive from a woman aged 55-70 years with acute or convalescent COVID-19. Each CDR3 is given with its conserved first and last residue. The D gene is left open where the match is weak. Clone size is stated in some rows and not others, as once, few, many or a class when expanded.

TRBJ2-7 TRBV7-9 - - CASRQGNGVEQYF TGTGCCAGCAGGCAAGGCAACGGAGTCGAGCAGTACTTC
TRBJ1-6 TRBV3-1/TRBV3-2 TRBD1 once CASSPGTGYGSPLHF TGTGCCAGCAGCCCCGGGACAGGGTACGGTTCACCCCTCCACTTT
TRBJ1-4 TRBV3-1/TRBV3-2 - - CASSQDGPRGRKLFF TGTGCCAGCAGCCAAGATGGACCTAGGGGTAGGAAACTGTTTTTT
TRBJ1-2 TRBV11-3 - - CASSPGGVQGIYGYTF TGTGCCAGCAGCCCTGGGGGTGTCCAGGGGATCTATGGCTACACCTTC
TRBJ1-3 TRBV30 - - CAWNLYSGNTIYF TGTGCCTGGAATCTCTACTCTGGAAACACCATATATTTT
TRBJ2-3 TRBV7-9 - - CASSLARPPTDTQYF TGTGCCAGCAGCTTAGCGAGGCCGCCAACAGATACGCAGTATTTT
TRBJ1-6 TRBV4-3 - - CASSQAPGRDNSPLHF TGCGCCAGCAGCCAAGCCCCCGGGAGAGATAATTCACCCCTCCACTTT
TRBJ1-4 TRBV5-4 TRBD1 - CASSLDRADEKLFF TGTGCCAGCAGCCTGGACAGGGCGGATGAAAAACTGTTTTTT
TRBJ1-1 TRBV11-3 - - CASSPGSGNTEAFF TGTGCCAGCAGCCCAGGGTCGGGGAACACTGAAGCTTTCTTT
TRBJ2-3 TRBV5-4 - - CASSGITNTDTQYF TGTGCCAGCAGTGGCATTACGAACACAGATACGCAGTATTTT
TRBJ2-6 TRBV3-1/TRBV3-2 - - CASSHQGLDSGANVLTF TGTGCCAGCAGCCATCAGGGCCTAGACTCTGGGGCCAACGTCCTGACTTTC
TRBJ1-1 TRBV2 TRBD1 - CASTDVRTGLSTEAFF TGTGCCAGCACTGATGTAAGGACAGGCCTTTCCACTGAAGCTTTCTTT
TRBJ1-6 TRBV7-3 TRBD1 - CASSLSGVGQGNSPLHF TGTGCCAGCAGCTTATCCGGGGTGGGACAGGGGAATTCACCCCTCCACTTT
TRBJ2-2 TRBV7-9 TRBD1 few CASSPRGLGAGELFF TGTGCCAGCAGCCCCAGGGGGCTGGGAGCCGGGGAGCTGTTTTTT
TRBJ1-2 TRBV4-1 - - CASSQDRQPQGGYTF TGCGCCAGCAGCCAAGACAGACAGCCCCAGGGTGGCTACACCTTC
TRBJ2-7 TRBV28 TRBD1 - CASSLEGAQYEQYF TGTGCCAGCAGTTTAGAGGGGGCCCAATACGAGCAGTACTTC
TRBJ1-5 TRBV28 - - CASSFTQGIYSNQPQHF TGTGCCAGCAGTTTTACCCAGGGTATCTATAGCAATCAGCCCCAGCATTTT
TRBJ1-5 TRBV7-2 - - CASSLSPGNQPQHF TGTGCCAGCAGCTTATCCCCGGGCAATCAGCCCCAGCATTTT
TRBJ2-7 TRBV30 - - CAWSVAPEQYF TGTGCCTGGAGTGTCGCGCCCGAGCAGTACTTC
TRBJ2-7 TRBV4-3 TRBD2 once CASSQDWAWLSGTSGGGYEQYF TGCGCCAGCAGCCAAGATTGGGCTTGGCTTTCCGGGACTAGCGGGGGCGGCTACGAGCAGTACTTC
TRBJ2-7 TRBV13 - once CASSPTGSTDIYEQYF TGTGCCAGCAGCCCCACAGGTAGCACGGACATCTACGAGCAGTACTTC
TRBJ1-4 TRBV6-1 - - CASSEVTGREKLFF TGTGCCAGCAGTGAAGTTACAGGGCGAGAAAAACTGTTTTTT
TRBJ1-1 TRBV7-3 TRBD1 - CASSLDRDTEAFF TGTGCCAGCAGTCTGGACAGGGACACTGAAGCTTTCTTT
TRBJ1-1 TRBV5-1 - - CASRGGTEAFF TGCGCCAGCAGAGGAGGCACTGAAGCTTTCTTT
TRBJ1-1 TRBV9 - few CASSDEGAENTEAFF TGTGCCAGCAGCGATGAGGGTGCAGAGAACACTGAAGCTTTCTTT
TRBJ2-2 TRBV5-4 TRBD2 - CASSLTSGVSGELFF TGTGCCAGCAGTCTTACTAGCGGGGTCAGCGGGGAGCTGTTTTTT
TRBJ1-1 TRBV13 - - CASSPNRAENTEAFF TGTGCCAGCAGCCCAAACCGCGCGGAGAACACTGAAGCTTTCTTT
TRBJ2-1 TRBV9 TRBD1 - CASSKPGQGAADEQFF TGTGCCAGCAGCAAACCGGGACAGGGGGCGGCAGATGAGCAGTTCTTC
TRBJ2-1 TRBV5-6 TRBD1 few CASSLRTGIYNEQFF TGTGCCAGCAGCTTGAGGACAGGGATTTACAATGAGCAGTTCTTC
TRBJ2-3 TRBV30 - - CAWSGGSDTQYF TGTGCCTGGTCGGGGGGCTCGGATACGCAGTATTTT
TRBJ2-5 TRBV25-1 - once CASSEVSGRVIETQYF TGTGCCAGCAGTGAGGTCTCCGGCAGGGTCATAGAGACCCAGTACTTC
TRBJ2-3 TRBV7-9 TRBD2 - CASSTVTSGRGTDTQYF TGTGCCAGCAGCACGGTGACTAGCGGGAGGGGCACAGATACGCAGTATTTT
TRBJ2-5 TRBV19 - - CASRRAAGANQETQYF TGTGCCAGTCGCCGGGCGGCGGGGGCCAACCAAGAGACCCAGTACTTC
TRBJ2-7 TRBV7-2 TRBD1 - CASSRGTGASSYEQYF TGTGCCAGCAGCCGGGGAACAGGGGCGAGCTCCTACGAGCAGTACTTC
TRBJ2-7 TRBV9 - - CASGSTDYEQYF TGTGCCAGCGGTTCGACAGACTACGAGCAGTACTTC
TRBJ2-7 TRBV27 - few CASSSVGGPYEQYF TGTGCCAGCAGTTCCGTCGGTGGGCCATACGAGCAGTACTTC
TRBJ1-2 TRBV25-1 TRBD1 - CASSPAGTGGAEGYTF TGTGCCAGCAGTCCTGCCGGGACAGGGGGCGCGGAAGGCTACACCTTC
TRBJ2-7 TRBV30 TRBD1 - CAWTTGTGDSEQYF TGTGCCTGGACTACCGGGACAGGTGATAGCGAGCAGTACTTC
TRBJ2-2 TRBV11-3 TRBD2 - CATTTSGGFTGELFF TGTGCCACCACCACTAGCGGGGGGTTCACCGGGGAGCTGTTTTTT
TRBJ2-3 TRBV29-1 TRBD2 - CSLRLAGGFTDTQYF TGCAGCCTGCGGCTAGCGGGGGGTTTCACAGATACGCAGTATTTT
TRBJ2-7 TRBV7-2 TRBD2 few CASSRIAGRSYEQYF TGTGCCAGCAGCAGAATAGCGGGGAGGTCCTACGAGCAGTACTTC
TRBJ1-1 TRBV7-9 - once CASNQDSSAFF TGTGCCAGCAACCAGGACAGTTCGGCTTTCTTT
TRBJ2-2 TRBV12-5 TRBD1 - CASVLDRGTTGELFF TGTGCTAGTGTTTTGGACAGGGGGACCACCGGGGAGCTGTTTTTT
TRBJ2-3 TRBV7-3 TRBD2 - CASSILAGGRTDTQYF TGTGCCAGCAGCATCCTAGCGGGGGGGCGTACAGATACGCAGTATTTT
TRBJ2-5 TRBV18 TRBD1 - CASSTAGQGAGETQYF TGTGCCAGCTCAACTGCCGGACAGGGGGCGGGCGAGACCCAGTACTTC
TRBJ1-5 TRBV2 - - CASSEKGSSGPQHF TGTGCCAGCAGTGAAAAGGGTTCGAGCGGGCCCCAGCATTTT
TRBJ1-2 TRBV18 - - CASSPLAGEGYTF TGTGCCAGCTCACCACTCGCCGGAGAGGGCTACACCTTC
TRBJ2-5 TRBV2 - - CASSEGTEGETQYF TGTGCCAGCAGTGAGGGGACGGAGGGAGAGACCCAGTACTTC
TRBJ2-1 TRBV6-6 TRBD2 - CASSYPTAGAYNEQFF TGTGCCAGCAGTTACCCCACAGCGGGGGCCTACAATGAGCAGTTCTTC
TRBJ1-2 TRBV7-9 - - CASSFDIRSNYGYTF TGTGCCAGCAGCTTTGACATTCGCTCTAACTATGGCTACACCTTC
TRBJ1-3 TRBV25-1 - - CASSEPGSGNTIYF TGTGCCAGCAGTGAACCAGGGTCTGGAAACACCATATATTTT
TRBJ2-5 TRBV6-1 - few CASSEDRNSQETQYF TGTGCCAGCAGTGAAGATAGGAACAGCCAAGAGACCCAGTACTTC
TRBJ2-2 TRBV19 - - CATSRTSFYTGELFF TGTGCCACTTCCCGAACTAGCTTCTACACCGGGGAGCTGTTTTTT
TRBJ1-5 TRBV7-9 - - CASSQVGGAEPQHF TGTGCCAGCAGCCAGGTTGGGGGCGCGGAACCCCAGCATTTT
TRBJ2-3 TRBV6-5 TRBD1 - CASSRTGVRDTQYF TGTGCCAGCAGTAGGACAGGGGTTAGAGATACGCAGTATTTT